These 13 T cell receptor beta chains share one sample of origin, sequenced in a study of blood T cells in healthy people across ages. The use of a sample-barcoded 5' primer and a J-beta primer mix characterized a second PCR of roughly 6 to 11 cycles. TCRdb fed the 5' RACE reads into MiXCR, producing one record per CDR3 protein. In the table there are 780,000 or so distinct CDR3 sequences, roughly three fifths of which are singletons. The sample consisted of blood. The source of these receptors is a man aged 35 to 55 in good health.

The chain is built from TRBV6-6 and TRBJ2-6; a possible D gene is TRBD1 (6 bases). The CDR3 has 15 amino acids. With 5 bases removed from V and 3 bases from J, the gap between germline ends came to 11 bases. Looked up from germline, CDR1 is MNHNY and CDR2 is SVGAGI (reference sequence). CDR3 loop: CASSPQGVGANVLTF. CDR3 nucleotides: TGTGCCAGCAGTCCACAGGGCGTTGGGGCCAACGTCCTGACTTTC.

The V and J genes are TRBV12-3 or TRBV12-4 and TRBJ1-1, with no clear D. CDR3 length equals 14 residues. Trimming pared 3 bases from V and 0 bases from J, leaving 8 bases between. CDR3 residues: CASSFKDLNTEAFF. DNA of the CDR3: TGTGCCAGCAGTTTTAAGGACTTGAACACTGAAGCTTTCTTT.

A few counts support this clonotype. The chain recombines TRBV27 with TRBJ2-1; D is unclear. Germline CDR1 MNHEY, CDR2 SMNVEV (reference sequence). Trimming stripped 3 bases from V and 8 bases from J, with 11 bases between. The CDR3 loop spans 13 amino acids. The chain's CDR3 is CASSFLGKDEQFF. CDR3 sequence (DNA): TGTGCCAGCAGTTTCCTGGGAAAAGATGAGCAGTTCTTC.

This clonotype occurred once. The rearrangement links TRBV20-1 to TRBJ1-1; D gene unclear. The CDR3 contains 12 residues. V was pared by 3 bases and J by 3 bases, with 8 bases between. Looked up from germline, CDR1 is DFQATT and CDR2 is SNEGSKA (reference sequence). The CDR3 sequence is CSARWTDTEAFF. The CDR3 DNA is TGCAGTGCTAGGTGGACTGACACTGAAGCTTTCTTT.

This sequence joins TRBV11-2 and TRBJ2-7; a possible D gene is TRBD2 (6 bases). This CDR3 is built from 15 residues. Trimming removed 6 bases at V and 7 bases at J, with 22 bases between. Germline loops: CDR1 SGHAT, CDR2 FQNNGV. CDR3 DNA sequence: TGTGCCAGCAGGCGAGGGATGGGACTGACCAATGAGCAGTACTTC. It translates to CASRRGMGLTNEQYF.

The V call is TRBV2, the J call TRBJ1-2; D is uncertain. Trimming took off 3 bases at V and 7 bases at J, with 12 bases between the two ends. CDR3 length: 13 amino acids. Germline V gene data show CDR1 as SNHLY and CDR2 as FYNNEI. CDR3 residues: CASSEMGNSGYTF. The CDR3 DNA reads TGTGCCAGCAGTGAGATGGGAAATAGTGGCTACACCTTC.

V gene TRBV3-1 combines with J gene TRBJ2-1, with D unclear. Germline V gene data show CDR1 as LGHDT and CDR2 as YNNKEL (reference sequence). Trimming removed 1 base at V and 2 bases at J, with 15 bases between. The CDR3 is made up of 17 amino acids. CDR3 sequence: CASSQVFSPKTYNEQFF. DNA for the CDR3: TGTGCCAGCAGCCAAGTTTTCAGCCCAAAAACCTACAATGAGCAGTTCTTC.

The chain recombines TRBV6-6 with TRBJ2-5; TRBD2 agrees at 7 bases. The closer fit of TRBJ2-7 to the DNA end suggests the J call may be wrong. Germline-derived CDR1 and CDR2 are MNHNY and SVGAGI (reference sequence). The CDR3 has 14 residues. For the CDR3, the DNA is TGTGCCAGCAGTCCCGGACTAGTAGACTACGAGCAGTACTTC. Protein product: CASSPGLVDYEQYF.

This clonotype came up many times. This chain joins TRBV28 and TRBJ1-6; D not certain. Trimming left V 8 bases short and J 5 bases short, with 13 bases between. CDR1 MDHEN and CDR2 SYDVKM come from the germline V gene. The CDR3 runs 14 residues. CDR3 protein: CASRSPNNNSPLHF. The CDR3 DNA reads as TGTGCCAGCCGATCCCCAAACAATAATTCACCCCTCCACTTT.

This clonotype was recorded once. V is TRBV30 and J is TRBJ1-2, with a tentative D call TRBD1 (6 bases). V lost 2 bases and J 0 bases, leaving 13 bases between the germline ends. Germline CDR1 reads GTSNPN; CDR2 reads SVGIG (reference sequence). The CDR3 sequence is 15 residues long. Here the CDR3 reads CAWSPPDRANYGYTF. The CDR3 nucleotides are TGTGCCTGGAGTCCCCCGGACAGAGCTAACTATGGCTACACCTTC.

The chain employs TRBV7-9 and TRBJ2-3; possibly TRBD1 for D (5 bases). Per the germline V gene, CDR1 is SEHNR and CDR2 is FQNEAQ (reference sequence). The CDR3 totals 14 residues. Deletions cut 3 bases from V and 2 bases from J, with 9 bases between. CDR3 in amino acids: CASSFPTDTDTQYF. The DNA of the CDR3 is TGTGCCAGCAGCTTCCCGACAGACACAGATACGCAGTATTTT. Looking up the rest from reference TRBV7-9 and TRBJ2-3 gives the full variable domain: DTGVSQNPRHKITKRGQNVTFRCDPISEHNRLYWYRQTLGQGPEFLTYFQNEAQLEKSRLLSDRFSAERPKGSFSTLEIQRTEQGDSAMYLCASSFPTDTDTQYFGPGTRLTVL.

This clonotype was detected a few times. J is TRBJ2-5 and V is TRBV5-1; TRBD2 is a possible D gene (5 bases). V was pared by 0 bases and J by 2 bases, with 8 bases between. The CDR3 covers 14 residues. CDR1 and CDR2 from the germline V gene are SGHRS and YFSETQ. The CDR3 loop is CASSLGERQETQYF. For the CDR3, the DNA is TGCGCCAGCAGCTTGGGTGAGCGGCAAGAGACCCAGTACTTC.

This clonotype was picked up a small number of times. This rearrangement joins TRBV3-1 to TRBJ2-7; D may match TRBD1 or TRBD2 (5 bases each). Germline values: CDR1 LGHDT, CDR2 YNNKEL (reference sequence). Trimming pared 1 base from V and 6 bases from J, leaving 13 bases between. This CDR3 is 14 amino acids long. CDR3 in amino acids: CASSQVLGVGEQYF. The CDR3 DNA reads TGTGCCAGCAGCCAAGTTTTGGGGGTAGGCGAGCAGTACTTC.